One and the same sample provided the 32 T cell receptor beta chains below, sequenced in a study of T cells in Graves' hyperthyroidism and ophthalmopathy. Amplification yielded TCR beta CDR3 regions, with RNA transcripts as the source. An initial round of RT-PCR targeting the TCR CDR3 relied on the HTBI primer set. MiXCR was run by TCRdb on the multiplex PCR reads, yielding one entry per CDR3 protein. The sample gives about 360,000 distinct CDR3 sequences, about 18% of which show up once; 3.5% to 4% is in the top ten. Sequenced material: blood. The origin of the receptors is a woman aged 18-30 years with Graves' hyperthyroidism.

This clonotype was detected ten times or more. The genes are TRBV5-1 and TRBJ1-1; D is unclear. CDR3 size: 17 residues. V gave up 1 base and J gave up 4 bases, with 20 bases separating them. CDR1 and CDR2 from the germline V gene are SGHRS and YFSETQ. The CDR3 DNA sequence: TGCGCCAGCAGCTTGAGGAATTGGTTCGGGCGTTCCACTGAAGCTTTCTTT. It is translated as CASSLRNWFGRSTEAFF.

This clonotype was found many times. The rearrangement joins TRBV6-2 or TRBV6-3 to TRBJ1-5; D gene ambiguous. The CDR3 length is 19 residues. Germline V gives CDR1 MNHEY, CDR2 SVGEGT. V lost 2 bases and J 0 bases, leaving 20 bases between the germline ends. The DNA for the CDR3 is TGTGCCAGCAGTTACCTTGCAGGACCGGAAACCTATAGCAATCAGCCCCAGCATTTT. It codes for CASSYLAGPETYSNQPQHF.

This clonotype was counted many times. The V and J genes are TRBV19 and TRBJ1-2, with a possible D match to TRBD1 (5 bases). The germline CDR1 and CDR2 sequences are LNHDA and SQIVND (reference sequence). The V end lost 3 bases, the J end lost 4 bases, and 9 bases lay between the germline ends. The CDR3 covers 13 residues. The CDR3 DNA sequence: TGTGCCAGTAGTATCGACAGACCCTATGGCTACACCTTC. As protein: CASSIDRPYGYTF. The full variable domain, its missing parts supplied by reference TRBV19 and TRBJ1-2, is DGGITQSPKYLFRKEGQNVTLSCEQNLNHDAMYWYRQDPGQGLRLIYYSQIVNDFQKGDIAEGYSVSREKKESFPLTVTSAQKNPTAFYLCASSIDRPYGYTFGSGTRLTVV.

The J gene is TRBJ2-5, the V gene TRBV20-1; TRBD2 matches 8 bases. Trimming cost V 3 bases and J 4 bases; bases outside gene matches: 10. Germline loops: CDR1 DFQATT, CDR2 SNEGSKA (reference sequence). The CDR3 is 15 amino acids. The CDR3 is CSASYSGAAGETQYF. In DNA, the CDR3 is TGCAGTGCTAGTTATAGCGGGGCGGCGGGAGAGACCCAGTACTTC.

This clonotype appeared many times. The chain joins TRBV4-2 to TRBJ1-2; D is undetermined. The CDR3 length is 16 residues. In germline, CDR1 is LGHNA, CDR2 YNFKEQ. V dropped 0 bases and J dropped 3 bases, with 14 bases sitting between them. The CDR3 DNA is TGTGCCAGCAGCCAAGAACTCGTGGCGGCCGACTATGGCTACACCTTC. Translating it yields CASSQELVAADYGYTF.

The V gene is TRBV6-5, the J gene TRBJ2-7; tentative D call: TRBD2 (6 bases). Germline CDR1 is MNHEY and CDR2 is SVGAGI. V was clipped by 0 bases and J by 3 bases, with 15 bases between them. This CDR3 has 16 amino acids. CDR3 sequence reads: CASSYSIGLFVYEQYF. The CDR3 nucleotides are TGTGCCAGCAGTTACTCGATAGGACTATTTGTCTACGAGCAGTACTTC.

CDR3: CSVLTVGGYEQYF. The CDR3 region has the DNA TGCAGCGTCCTGACAGTGGGGGGTTACGAGCAGTACTTC. V gene TRBV29-1 combines with J gene TRBJ2-7; TRBD2 is a possible D gene (6 bases). The CDR3 extends over 13 amino acids. CDR1 and CDR2 (germline): SQVTM, ANQGSEA. The V end lost 6 bases, the J end lost 4 bases, and 16 bases lay between the germline ends.

This chain joins TRBV6-2 or TRBV6-3 and TRBJ2-7, with 7 bases identical to TRBD1. Germline loops: CDR1 MNHEY, CDR2 SVGEGT. V shed 0 bases and J 0 bases; nucleotides not matched to a gene: 5. The CDR3 is 16 amino acids. The DNA for the CDR3 is TGTGCCAGCAGTTACTCCGACAGGGAGTTCTCCTACGAGCAGTACTTC. This translates into CASSYSDREFSYEQYF.

Remarks on this clonotype: One end of the junction is discordant with germline, which a read error may explain. The CDR3 nucleotides read TGTGCCAGCGGTCAGCTCGGACTGTTTAACTATGGTTACACCTTC. This encodes CASGQLGLFNYGYTF. The J gene is TRBJ1-2, the V gene TRBV28; D call uncertain. Germline lookup yields CDR1 MDHEN and CDR2 SYDVKM. CDR3 length: 15 amino acids.

Turning to this clonotype: The CDR3 does not end in the conserved phenylalanine or tryptophan, so this is likely a read error. The CDR3 DNA is TGTGCCAGCTCACCATATCGTGAGACCGGGGAGCTGTTTTTG. Translating it yields CASSPYRETGELFL. The genes are TRBV18 and TRBJ2-2, with D hard to call. The germline CDR1 and CDR2 sequences are KGHSH and LQKENI. CDR3 size: 14 residues. Trimming shortened V by 2 bases and J by 5 bases, and 9 bases separated the two germline ends.

The rearrangement joins TRBV4-1 to TRBJ1-5; 7 bases match TRBD1. After removal of 3 bases from V and 0 bases from J, the junction contained 11 bases not matched to a gene. Looked up from germline, CDR1 is MGHRA and CDR2 is YSYEKL. CDR3 size: 18 residues. The CDR3 is CASSHSSGTVYSNQPQHF. The CDR3 region has the DNA TGCGCCAGCAGCCATTCCTCCGGGACAGTTTATAGCAATCAGCCCCAGCATTTT.

The chain couples TRBV20-1 to TRBJ2-5; possibly TRBD2 for D (5 bases). The CDR3 consists of 13 residues. V was pared by 5 bases and J by 4 bases, with 14 bases between. CDR1 is DFQATT, CDR2 SNEGSKA, per germline (reference sequence). CDR3 residues: CSARLLVRETQYF. Here the CDR3 DNA reads TGCAGTGCTCGGTTACTAGTTCGAGAGACCCAGTACTTC.

In this sample, this clonotype turned up many times. The genes are TRBV7-9 and TRBJ1-5; D might be TRBD1 (6 bases). Trimming removed 1 base from V and 7 bases from J, with 14 bases in between. Germline values: CDR1 SEHNR, CDR2 FQNEAQ (reference sequence). The CDR3 spans 15 residues. In DNA, the CDR3 is TGTGCCAGCAGCTTAGAGTCTGGGGGCGGGCAGCCCCAGCATTTT. Protein product: CASSLESGGGQPQHF.

This clonotype was recorded many times. V gene TRBV20-1 combines with J gene TRBJ1-2; the match to TRBD1 covers 7 bases. V gave up 3 bases and J gave up 4 bases; unmatched junction bases: 11. The CDR3 totals 15 residues. CDR1 is DFQATT, CDR2 SNEGSKA, per germline (reference sequence). This chain's CDR3 is CSARTGWEGSYGYTF. The CDR3 DNA follows: TGCAGTGCTAGGACAGGGTGGGAGGGGAGCTATGGCTACACCTTC.

This clonotype appeared many times. The chain recombines TRBV12-3 or TRBV12-4 with TRBJ2-2; D perhaps matches TRBD1 (5 bases). V gave up 1 base and J gave up 3 bases, with 9 bases separating them. The CDR3 sequence is 15 residues long. In DNA form, the CDR3 reads TGTGCCAGCAGTTTAGGGGCCAGGGACACCGGGGAGCTGTTTTTT. Protein sequence: CASSLGARDTGELFF.

This clonotype was detected only once. One end of the junction is discordant with germline, which a read error may explain. This chain connects TRBV6-1 to TRBJ2-7; tentatively, D is TRBD2 (5 bases). Per germline, CDR1 MNHNS and CDR2 SASEGT. The CDR3 extends over 13 amino acids. The CDR3 reads CASETIGFYDQYF. Written as DNA, the CDR3 is TGTGCCAGCGAGACTATCGGGTTCTACGATCAGTACTTC.

In this sample, this clonotype turned up many times. The gene calls are TRBV12-3 or TRBV12-4 and TRBJ2-5, with TRBD2 matching over 9 bases. Losses at the gene ends were 6 bases for V and 5 bases for J; bases not matched to a gene: 7. The CDR3 extends over 14 amino acids. The CDR3 DNA reads TGTGCCAGCAGCCGAGCGGGGGGCGGTGAGACCCAGTACTTC. Protein: CASSRAGGGETQYF.

On this clonotype itself: One junction end does not reproduce the germline sequence, and a read error may be involved. This chain links TRBV29-1 with TRBJ1-1, with 9 bases identical to TRBD1. The CDR3 contains 15 residues. Germline V CDR1 and CDR2: SQVTM, ANQGSEA. DNA for the CDR3: TGCAGCGGAAACAGGGGGCTGAGTGGGAACATTGAAGCTTTCTTT. This codes for CSGNRGLSGNIEAFF.

This clonotype was seen ten or more times. The CDR3 DNA is TGTGCCAGCAGTTTTCGACAGGTATACACCTTC. Protein: CASSFRQVYTF. The chain carries TRBV12-3 or TRBV12-4 and TRBJ1-2; D is possibly TRBD1 (6 bases). This CDR3 spans 11 amino acids. Trimming removed 3 bases from V and 11 bases from J, with 10 bases in between.

This clonotype appeared many times. This chain joins TRBV30 and TRBJ2-2; D is possibly TRBD1 or TRBD2 (6 bases each). Trimming shortened V by 0 bases and J by 3 bases, and 11 bases separated the two germline ends. Germline-derived CDR1 and CDR2 are GTSNPN and SVGIG (reference sequence). CDR3 length equals 15 residues. This chain's CDR3 is CAWSVGGTYTGELFF. As DNA, the CDR3 is TGTGCCTGGAGTGTAGGGGGGACCTACACCGGGGAGCTGTTTTTT. Supplemented by reference TRBV30 and TRBJ2-2, the full variable domain reads SQTIHQWPATLVQPVGSPLSLECTVEGTSNPNLYWYRQAAGRGLQLLFYSVGIGQISSEVPQNLSASRPQDRQFILSSKKLLLSDSGFYLCAWSVGGTYTGELFFGEGSRLTVL.

This clonotype was seen many times. The chain has TRBV2 and TRBJ2-5, with 10 bases aligning to TRBD1. The junction had 5 bases not matched to a gene; V was cut back by 8 bases and J by 5 bases. The CDR3 runs 13 residues. Germline lookup yields CDR1 SNHLY and CDR2 FYNNEI. The DNA for the CDR3 is TGTGCCAGCGTGATGGGACAGGGGGAGACCCAGTACTTC. This gives the protein CASVMGQGETQYF.

This clonotype has ten or more counts. The rearrangement uses TRBV6-5 and TRBJ1-1; 7 bases map to TRBD1. The CDR3 has 13 amino acids. The germline V gene has CDR1 MNHEY and CDR2 SVGAGI. V shed 6 bases, J shed 13 bases, and the junction held 14 bases outside the gene matches. The CDR3 sequence is CASRQGTKGFVFF. In nucleotides, the CDR3 is TGTGCCAGCAGACAGGGGACCAAGGGGTTTGTTTTCTTT.

V gene TRBV6-5 combines with J gene TRBJ2-2, with D hard to call. Germline V gene data show CDR1 as MNHEY and CDR2 as SVGAGI. The CDR3 spans 14 residues. Deletions cut 8 bases from V and 5 bases from J, with 15 bases between. The CDR3 is CASVSIASTGELFF. As DNA, the CDR3 is TGTGCCAGCGTTAGTATAGCATCGACCGGGGAGCTGTTTTTT.

Remarks on this clonotype: Lacking the conserved final phenylalanine or tryptophan, this CDR3 likely reflects a read error. It is unclear where the CDR3 begins or ends on the DNA, so no DNA is shown, and the CDR3 is as TCRdb lists it. The rearrangement joins TRBV7-9 to TRBJ1-1. The CDR3 is 13 residues long, ends included. The germline V gene encodes CDR1 SEHNR and CDR2 FQNEAQ (reference sequence). CDR3 loop: CASSFPKAVMPCV.

Points on this clonotype: This CDR3 fails to terminate in the conserved phenylalanine or tryptophan, so it likely reflects a read error. The V and J genes are TRBV29-1 and TRBJ1-1; D possibly corresponds to TRBD1 (5 bases). Deletions cut 7 bases from V and 0 bases from J, with 12 bases between. This CDR3 region has 13 residues. The germline V gene encodes CDR1 SQVTM and CDR2 ANQGSEA. In DNA form, the CDR3 reads TGCAGCGCGGGGACCCTTTTGAACACTGAAGCTTTCTCT. Its protein product is CSAGTLLNTEAFS.

This sequence joins TRBV5-4 and TRBJ2-2; 8 bases line up with TRBD1. CDR1 and CDR2 from the germline V gene are SGHNT and YYREEE (reference sequence). The CDR3 contains 13 residues. CDR3 region: CASPDRDTGELFF. In DNA, the CDR3 is TGTGCAAGCCCGGACAGGGACACCGGGGAGCTGTTTTTT.

This clonotype has at least ten counts. The V call is TRBV2, the J call TRBJ1-1; unclear D gene. In germline, CDR1 is SNHLY, CDR2 FYNNEI. The CDR3 sequence is 14 residues long. V gave up 8 bases and J gave up 1 base, with 14 bases separating them. CDR3 loop: CASGDWRQNTEAFF. In nucleotides, the CDR3 is TGTGCCAGCGGCGATTGGCGGCAGAACACTGAAGCTTTCTTT.

With respect to this clonotype: At one of its ends the junction is not consistent with the germline gene, which may arise from a read error. This sequence joins TRBV6-1 and TRBJ1-3, with D unclear. Germline assignment: CDR1 MNHNS and CDR2 SASEGT. This CDR3 has 15 amino acids. The CDR3 DNA is TGTGCCAGCAGTGAAGTCGGGGTAGCTGGAAACACTATATATTTT. The encoded protein is CASSEVGVAGNTIYF.

This clonotype was counted many times. The chain combines TRBV12-5 with TRBJ2-2; D unresolved. There are 14 residues in the CDR3. The germline gives CDR1 LGHNT, CDR2 FRNRAP. V was clipped by 5 bases and J by 5 bases, with 12 bases between them. The CDR3 region has the DNA TGTGCTAGTGGTGCTTTGGGCATTACCGGGGAGCTGTTTTTT. Protein sequence: CASGALGITGELFF. Full variable domain (outside the CDR3, taken from reference TRBV12-5 and TRBJ2-2): DARVTQTPRHKVTEMGQEVTMRCQPILGHNTVFWYRQTMMQGLELLAYFRNRAPLDDSGMPKDRFSAEMPDATLATLKIQPSEPRDSAVYFCASGALGITGELFFGEGSRLTVL.

There are many counts of this clonotype. In DNA, the CDR3 is TGTGCCAGCAGTTTAAAGTTGGGGGGTCGGGGGTTCTCTGGGGCCAACGTCCTGACTTTC. Translating gives CASSLKLGGRGFSGANVLTF. The genes are TRBV12-3 or TRBV12-4 and TRBJ2-6; D is possibly TRBD2 (6 bases). The CDR3 is 20 amino acids. Trimming shortened V by 2 bases and J by 0 bases, and 20 bases separated the two germline ends.

This clonotype has a count of ten or more. The chain is built from TRBV18 and TRBJ2-5, with D unresolved. Germline assignment: CDR1 KGHSH and CDR2 LQKENI. This CDR3 region has 12 residues. V was shortened by 4 bases and J by 4 bases, with 7 bases between the two germline ends. CDR3 amino acids: CASSRLGETQYF. The CDR3 bases are TGTGCCAGCTCACGGTTAGGAGAGACCCAGTACTTC.

The sample holds many counts of this clonotype. V usage is TRBV5-6 and J usage is TRBJ1-1, with D possibly matching TRBD1 (5 bases). The V end was cut by 2 bases, the J end by 1 base, with 9 bases between. CDR1 and CDR2 (germline): SGHDT, YYEEEE. The CDR3 loop spans 14 amino acids. The CDR3 DNA reads TGTGCCAGCAGCTTACAGGTGCGGAACACTGAAGCTTTCTTT. The encoded protein is CASSLQVRNTEAFF.